Listed below are T cell receptor beta chains from one sample, sequenced in a study of CD8+CD57+ T cells in acquired aplastic anemia. TCRdb reprocessed the reads with MiXCR, giving one entry per CDR3 protein. The sample lists 90,000 to 130,000 distinct CDR3 sequences, about half occurring once. The sample taken for sequencing was sorted CD4+, CD8+, or CD8+CD57+ T cells (not recorded which) from PBMCs. These receptors were obtained from a human donor in good health, serving as a control. Both conserved end residues are part of each CDR3. D genes are given only for firm matches. Size is stated for part of the rows, as once, few or many counts, or as a class when the clone is expanded.

J | V | D | size | CDR3 | DNA
TRBJ2-7 | TRBV11-3 | - | - | CASSLGRDYEQYF | TGTGCCAGCAGCTTGGGGCGCGACTACGAGCAGTACTTC
TRBJ2-3 | TRBV10-3 | TRBD2 | few | CAISDSTSGGAVDTQYF | TGTGCCATCAGTGATAGCACTAGCGGGGGGGCCGTGGATACGCAGTATTTT
TRBJ2-7 | TRBV5-6 | - | many | CASSTEWARYEQYF | TGTGCCAGCAGCACTGAATGGGCCAGATACGAGCAGTACTTC
TRBJ2-7 | TRBV2 | - | - | CASSPTGRSTYEQYF | TGTGCCAGCAGCCCAACCGGCCGGTCTACCTACGAGCAGTACTTC
TRBJ2-3 | TRBV24-1 | - | - | CATSSRVRDNTDTQYF | TGTGCCACCAGCTCCAGAGTGCGGGACAACACAGATACGCAGTATTTT
TRBJ2-7 | TRBV18 | - | - | CASSPIQGGHHEQYF | TGTGCCAGCTCACCCATACAGGGAGGACACCACGAGCAGTACTTC
TRBJ1-2 | TRBV29-1 | - | - | CSVEARTANYGYTF | TGCAGCGTTGAGGCACGAACAGCTAACTATGGCTACACCTTC
TRBJ2-7 | TRBV11-1 | - | - | CASRPPAGTPPYEQYF | TGTGCCAGCCGCCCCCCCGCCGGGACGCCACCCTACGAGCAGTACTTC
TRBJ2-2 | TRBV7-9 | TRBD2 | - | CASSLSLSGFGTGELFF | TGTGCCAGCAGCTTATCCCTTAGCGGGTTCGGCACCGGGGAGCTGTTTTTT
TRBJ1-2 | TRBV20-1 | - | - | CSARAQGLAGEGYTF | TGCAGTGCTAGAGCCCAGGGACTAGCGGGGGAAGGCTACACCTTC
TRBJ1-1 | TRBV4-2 | - | many | CASSQDPGMNTEAFF | TGTGCCAGCAGCCAAGATCCGGGAATGAACACTGAAGCTTTCTTT
TRBJ1-1 | TRBV7-9 | TRBD1 | - | CASSLTDRGNTEAFF | TGTGCCAGCAGCTTAACGGACAGGGGAAACACTGAAGCTTTCTTT
TRBJ1-2 | TRBV15 | TRBD1 | - | CATSGTEGTGNTF | TGTGCCACCAGCGGGACAGAAGGAACCGGAAACACCTTC
TRBJ2-7 | TRBV24-1 | - | - | CASSSQGWDEQYF | TGTGCCAGCAGCTCCCAAGGGTGGGACGAGCAGTACTTC
TRBJ2-7 | TRBV10-3 | - | - | CAISGRGLEGEQYF | TGTGCCATCAGTGGGCGAGGACTCGAGGGCGAGCAGTACTTC
TRBJ1-1 | TRBV7-9 | - | - | CASRLTGNTEAFF | TGTGCCAGCAGATTGACAGGGAACACTGAAGCTTTCTTT
TRBJ2-5 | TRBV19 | TRBD1 | many | CASSIAGQPQETQYF | TGTGCCAGTAGTATAGCGGGACAGCCACAAGAGACCCAGTACTTC
TRBJ2-5 | TRBV10-2 | - | - | CASREARGETQYF | TGCGCCAGCAGAGAGGCGAGGGGTGAGACCCAGTACTTC